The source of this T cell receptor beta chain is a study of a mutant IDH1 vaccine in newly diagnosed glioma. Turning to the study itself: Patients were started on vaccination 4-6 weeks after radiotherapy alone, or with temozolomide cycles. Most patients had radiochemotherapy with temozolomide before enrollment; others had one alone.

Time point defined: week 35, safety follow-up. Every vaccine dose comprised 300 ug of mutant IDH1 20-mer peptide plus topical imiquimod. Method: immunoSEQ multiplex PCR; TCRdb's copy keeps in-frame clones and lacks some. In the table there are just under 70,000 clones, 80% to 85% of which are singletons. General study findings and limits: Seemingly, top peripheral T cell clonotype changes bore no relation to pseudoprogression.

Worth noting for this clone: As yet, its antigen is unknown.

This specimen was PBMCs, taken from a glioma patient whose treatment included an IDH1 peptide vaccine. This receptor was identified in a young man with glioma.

The CDR3 region has the DNA TGTGCCAGCACCCTAGCGGGAGTGAAGGTATACAATGAGCAGTTCTTC. Residues: CASTLAGVKVYNEQFF. This rearrangement joins TRBV7-9 to TRBJ2-1, with 10 positions matching TRBD2. Looked up from germline, CDR1 is SEHNR and CDR2 is FQNEAQ (reference sequence). The CDR3 extends over 16 amino acids. The J segment lost 4 bases and the V segment lost 7 bases, leaving 10 bases of the junction unmatched. The full variable domain, rest sourced from reference TRBV7-9 and TRBJ2-1, is DTGVSQNPRHKITKRGQNVTFRCDPISEHNRLYWYRQTLGQGPEFLTYFQNEAQLEKSRLLSDRFSAERPKGSFSTLEIQRTEQGDSAMYLCASTLAGVKVYNEQFFGPGTRLTVL.